The 7 T cell receptor beta chains reported below all come from one sample, sequenced in a study of shared clonotypes between healthy human individuals (dated by TCRdb to the early 2020s). CD8 naive samples were CD45RO-negative cells positively selected for CCR7, giving a CD45RA+CCR7+ population that excluded TemRA cells. Libraries were prepared through the immunoSEQ multiplex PCR assay. TCRdb took this table from immuneACCESS and kept in-frame rearrangements with V and J called. Such tables lack part of the clones; where checked against another copy, unresolved V genes explain under half of the gap, and the rest is unexplained. Here the sample has roughly 2.1 million clones; about 93% occur a single time. Jointly, the top ten make up roughly 1.7% of the sample. Sequencing input: naive CD8+ T cells from PBMCs. The sample's cell subset or site label is to be understood as: CD45RA+CCR7+. The receptors stem from a man in his late teens or twenties in good health. Some clones in this sample may be carry-over from other donors' samples.

Turning to this clone: The same CDR3 also results from other DNA sequences found in this sample. The genes are TRBV6-5 and TRBJ2-1; D remains unclear. There are 14 residues in the CDR3. The germline V gene has CDR1 MNHEY and CDR2 SVGAGI. With 0 bases removed from V and 0 bases from J, the gap between germline ends came to 3 bases. The DNA of the CDR3 is TGTGCCAGCAGTTACTCCAGCTCCTACAATGAGCAGTTCTTC. Amino acid sequence: CASSYSSSYNEQFF.

The chain links TRBV27 to TRBJ2-7, with 11 bases that match TRBD1. Germline V gene sequence: CDR1 MNHEY, CDR2 SMNVEV (reference sequence). CDR3 length equals 14 residues. Trimming at V came to 3 bases and at J to 7 bases, leaving 5 bases not matched to a gene. CDR3 nucleotides: TGTGCCAGCAGTTTCCGGACAGGGGGCAGAGAGCAGTACTTC. Protein product: CASSFRTGGREQYF.

A remark on this clone: At one end the junction does not follow the germline gene, possibly because of a read error. The CDR3 sequence is CASSLGRITPGYTF. Here the CDR3 DNA reads TGTGCCAGCAGCCTAGGACGGATAACACCTGGCTACACCTTC. This chain uses TRBV13 with TRBJ1-2; no reliable D call. Germline CDR1 and CDR2: PRHDT and FYEKMQ (reference sequence). The CDR3 runs to 14 residues.

The chain carries TRBV2 and TRBJ2-2; 13 nucleotides agree with TRBD2. J was trimmed by 3 bases and V by 7 bases; bases with no gene match: 8. Germline V gives CDR1 SNHLY, CDR2 FYNNEI. CDR3 size: 17 residues. In nucleotides, the CDR3 is TGTGCCAGCACCCGACTAGCGGGAGGAGAGGACACCGGGGAGCTGTTTTTT. It encodes CASTRLAGGEDTGELFF.

The V call is TRBV5-8, the J call TRBJ1-4; a possible D gene is TRBD1 (5 bases). Germline CDR1 reads SGHTS; CDR2 reads YDEGEE. The ends were cut back, 5 bases at V and 0 bases at J, with 11 bases in the middle. The CDR3 loop spans 15 amino acids. The CDR3 DNA is TGTGCCAGCAGACAGGAACCTGCAACTAATGAAAAACTGTTTTTT. This codes for CASRQEPATNEKLFF.

The V call is TRBV7-9, the J call TRBJ2-5; TRBD2 is a possible D gene (6 bases). Germline CDR1 is SEHNR and CDR2 is FQNEAQ (reference sequence). With 5 bases removed from V and 5 bases from J, the gap between germline ends came to 18 bases. There are 15 residues in the CDR3. CDR3 sequence (DNA): TGTGCCAGCAGCCAAAGCCGGGAGCTGGAGGAGACCCAGTACTTC. Translated: CASSQSRELEETQYF.

The V gene is TRBV21-1, the J gene TRBJ2-5; the table names TRBD1, a call not compared with the DNA. TRBV21-1 is noted as a pseudogene. The CDR3 consists of 16 residues. The CDR3 protein is CASSSTGTGKGETQYF. CDR3 bases: TGTGCCAGCAGTTCGACCGGGACAGGGAAGGGGGAGACCCAGTACTTC.